The 15 T cell receptor beta chains presented below share a single source sample, sequenced in a study of blood T cell repertoires in COVID-19. Measured with immunoSEQ multiplex PCR; TCRdb has only the in-frame clones, and not every one. The repertoire includes about 490,000 clones, around 85% of them detected once, and roughly 3.1% sits in the top ten. The specimen sequenced was peripheral blood. These receptors were obtained from a human donor in a cohort sampled during active COVID-19.

This chain links TRBV2 with TRBJ1-5, with TRBD1 identical over 7 bases. The CDR3 consists of 15 residues. V lost 3 bases and J lost 0; bases outside the gene matches: 2. The germline CDR1 and CDR2 sequences are SNHLY and FYNNEI. CDR3 protein: CASSEDRISNQPQHF. In nucleotides, the CDR3 is TGTGCCAGCAGTGAGGACAGGATTAGCAATCAGCCCCAGCATTTT.

CDR3 sequence (DNA): TGCGCCAGCAGCTTGGAGCGGGAGGTCTACGAGCAGTACTTC. Translated: CASSLEREVYEQYF. The V and J genes are TRBV5-1 and TRBJ2-7; 9 bases are a match to TRBD2. J gave up 3 bases and V 0 bases, and 1 base lay outside the gene matches. The CDR3 spans 14 residues. CDR1 SGHRS and CDR2 YFSETQ come from the germline V gene.

The chain employs TRBV19 and TRBJ1-5; D possibly corresponds to TRBD1 (5 bases). Germline V gene lookup returns CDR1 LNHDA and CDR2 SQIVND (reference sequence). The V end lost 3 bases, the J end lost 3 bases, and 9 bases lay between the germline ends. The CDR3 extends over 14 amino acids. This chain's CDR3 is CASSMRGINQPQHF. Here the CDR3 DNA reads TGTGCCAGTAGTATGCGGGGGATCAATCAGCCCCAGCATTTT.

The V call is TRBV5-1, the J call TRBJ1-1; 7 positions match TRBD1. J gave up 0 bases and V 5 bases, and 4 bases lay outside the gene matches. This CDR3 contains 14 residues. Germline CDR1 reads SGHRS; CDR2 reads YFSETQ. The CDR3, as DNA: TGCGCCAGCAGACAGGGGATTATGAACACTGAAGCTTTCTTT. Encoded protein: CASRQGIMNTEAFF.

The rearrangement joins TRBV4-2 to TRBJ1-2; D is ambiguous. V shed 3 bases and J shed 5 bases, with 19 bases lying between them. The CDR3 contains 16 residues. The germline gives CDR1 LGHNA, CDR2 YNFKEQ. The CDR3 DNA reads TGTGCCAGCAGCCAGGAGTATATAGAGGGTTCATATGGCTACACCTTC. Its translation: CASSQEYIEGSYGYTF.

The V and J genes are TRBV9 and TRBJ2-1; 8 bases fit TRBD2. The trim removed 0 bases at V and 9 bases at J, leaving 8 bases unmatched. The germline gives CDR1 SGDLS, CDR2 YYNGEE. There are 15 residues in the CDR3. The CDR3 here is CASSVGGLDGSEQFF. CDR3 bases: TGTGCCAGCAGCGTAGGGGGACTAGATGGTTCTGAGCAGTTCTTC. The full variable domain, its missing parts supplied by reference TRBV9 and TRBJ2-1, is DSGVTQTPKHLITATGQRVTLRCSPRSGDLSVYWYQQSLDQGLQFLIQYYNGEERAKGNILERFSAQQFPDLHSELNLSSLELGDSALYFCASSVGGLDGSEQFFGPGTRLTVL.

This chain uses TRBV29-1 with TRBJ1-2; TRBD1 matches at 10 bases. Germline CDR1 is SQVTM and CDR2 is ANQGSEA. V lost 5 bases, J lost 13 bases, and 16 bases stayed unmatched. CDR3 length equals 14 residues. The CDR3 reads CSVPEGQGDLGGTF. The CDR3 DNA is TGCAGCGTTCCAGAAGGACAGGGGGACCTCGGGGGCACCTTC.

Many counts were recorded for this clone. This sequence joins TRBV10-3 and TRBJ1-2, with 8 nucleotides matching TRBD1. The CDR3 sequence is 12 residues long. The junction had 8 bases not matched to a gene; V was cut back by 9 bases and J by 8 bases. Germline loops: CDR1 ENHRY, CDR2 SYGVKD. CDR3 bases: TGTGCCATTGGGACAGGTTCGTTGGGCTACACCTTC. Translation gives CAIGTGSLGYTF.

The chain uses TRBV30 and TRBJ2-4; maybe TRBD2 (5 bases). V dropped 0 bases and J dropped 9 bases, with 9 bases sitting between them. Germline V gives CDR1 GTSNPN, CDR2 SVGIG (reference sequence). There are 12 residues in the CDR3. The DNA for the CDR3 is TGTGCCTGGAGTGTACTAGATCTCATTCAGTACTTC. It is translated as CAWSVLDLIQYF.

This chain uses TRBV7-2 with TRBJ2-2; 9 bases match TRBD2. CDR3 length: 15 amino acids. V gave up 5 bases and J gave up 2 bases; unmatched junction bases: 3. Germline CDR1 is SGHTA and CDR2 is FQGNSA. The CDR3 is CASSRTSANTGELFF. Here the CDR3 DNA reads TGTGCCAGCAGCCGGACTAGCGCAAACACCGGGGAGCTGTTTTTT.

The chain is built from TRBV5-1 and TRBJ2-3, with D possibly TRBD2 on 6 matching bases. The CDR3 runs 15 residues. V was cut by 0 bases and J by 3 bases, with 11 bases left in between. The germline V gene encodes CDR1 SGHRS and CDR2 YFSETQ. CDR3 loop: CASSLGGTPTDTQYF. In nucleotides, the CDR3 is TGCGCCAGCAGCTTGGGCGGGACGCCAACAGATACGCAGTATTTT.

J is TRBJ2-1 and V is TRBV27, with 9 bases identical to TRBD2. Per germline, CDR1 MNHEY and CDR2 SMNVEV (reference sequence). After removal of 2 bases from V and 9 bases from J, the junction contained 8 bases not matched to a gene. The CDR3 is made up of 15 amino acids. The DNA for the CDR3 is TGTGCCAGCAGTTTAGGGTCTAGCGGGACACGTGAGCAGTTCTTC. This gives the protein CASSLGSSGTREQFF.

The chain is built from TRBV13 and TRBJ2-4; 11 nucleotides line up with TRBD2. Germline trimming cut 1 base from V and 1 base from J; bases unmatched to any gene: 9. Germline V CDR1 and CDR2: PRHDT, FYEKMQ (reference sequence). CDR3 length: 19 residues. CDR3 sequence: CASSLAGNIAGGAKNIQYF. DNA for the CDR3: TGTGCCAGCAGCTTAGCGGGGAATATAGCGGGAGGGGCCAAAAACATTCAGTACTTC.

This rearrangement joins TRBV7-3 to TRBJ2-5, with D possibly matching TRBD1 (5 bases). Trimming took 1 base from V and 4 from J, leaving 10 bases between them. Germline V CDR1 and CDR2: SGHTA, FQGTGA. The CDR3 is 14 amino acids. CDR3 loop: CASSLNDRGETQYF. For the CDR3, the DNA is TGTGCCAGCAGCTTAAACGACAGAGGAGAGACCCAGTACTTC.

The CDR3 region has the DNA TGTGCCAGCAGCGTAGGGGATAGGGGACAGTCTAATGAAAAACTGTTTTTT. This gives the protein CASSVGDRGQSNEKLFF. V and J are TRBV9 and TRBJ1-4; TRBD1 agrees at 7 bases. This CDR3 contains 17 residues. Germline trimming cut 0 bases from V and 3 bases from J; bases unmatched to any gene: 8. Germline V CDR1 and CDR2: SGDLS, YYNGEE.